The 2 T cell receptor beta chains below come from one sample, sequenced in a study of T-cell memory formation after mild COVID-19. MiXCR, applied by TCRdb to the 5' RACE reads, yields one record per CDR3 protein. The repertoire holds roughly 350,000 distinct CDR3 sequences, with more than 20% as singletons. The sample consisted of PBMCs or a T cell subset sorted from them (not recorded which). The receptors were sampled from an adult woman who had mild COVID-19 (a few samples of this study predate the infection). Cell type and time point are not known.

This chain joins TRBV30 and TRBJ2-1; D is perhaps TRBD1 (6 bases). V was trimmed by 4 bases and J by 4 bases, leaving 14 bases between them. Germline V gene lookup returns CDR1 GTSNPN and CDR2 SVGIG (reference sequence). The CDR3 consists of 14 residues. The CDR3 DNA sequence: TGTGCCTGGACGACAGGTACGGGATACAATGAGCAGTTCTTC. Residues: CAWTTGTGYNEQFF.

This clonotype came up a few times. This rearrangement joins TRBV5-6 to TRBJ2-2; D ambiguous. V was cut by 1 base and J by 0 bases, with 10 bases left in between. The CDR3 is 16 amino acids. CDR1 and CDR2 from the germline V gene are SGHDT and YYEEEE. The CDR3 is CASSLPPLTNTGELFF. The CDR3 DNA is TGTGCCAGCAGCTTGCCGCCCCTAACGAACACCGGGGAGCTGTTTTTT.